This entry features one T cell receptor beta chain sequence. The antigen is unknown. The germline V gene encodes CDR1 LNHDA and CDR2 SQIVND (reference sequence). The trim removed 3 bases at V and 7 bases at J, leaving 6 bases unmatched. The CDR3 has 15 amino acids. This sample is drawn from a study of shared clonotypes between healthy human individuals. Study at large: Donor composition was two women and a few men, aged 18 to 49. Each donor's CD4 naive and CD4 memory cells filled three plates apiece, CD8 naive two, and CD8 memory one.

Whole-study results and caveats: Generation of non-shared clonotypes was less probable than generation of clonotypes shared by all four donors.

The repertoire was sequenced with immunoSEQ multiplex PCR; TCRdb's copy has only in-frame clones and lacks some. The sample lists over a million clones, 95% to 97% occurring once. V is TRBV19 and J is TRBJ2-1, with 10 bases identical to TRBD1. The sample was naive CD4+ T cells sorted from blood. Subset indicated: CD45RA+ positively selected. This sequence was found in a man younger than 45 in good health. Here the CDR3 DNA reads TGTGCCAGTAGTATTAGGGGACAGGGGATGAATGAGCAGTTCTTC. It encodes CASSIRGQGMNEQFF.